This T cell receptor beta chain was captured in a study of cytomegalovirus exposure and HLA in healthy donors. Findings of the study overall: Later analysis identified a missense DCLRE1C variant that was linked to TCR beta V- and J-gene trimming.

The PCR was carried out with 60 Vbeta primers and 13 Jbeta primers. TCRdb's table, derived via immunoSEQ multiplex PCR, lists solely in-frame clones and lacks some. The data contain about 130,000 clones, around 77% of them singletons. This CDR3 is built from 15 residues. Germline loops: CDR1 MDHEN, CDR2 SYDVKM. The junction had 8 bases not matched to a gene; V was cut back by 6 bases and J by 3 bases. Comment on this clone: Its antigen is undetermined.

This clonotype was obtained from a man under 40 in good health. The rearrangement uses TRBV28 and TRBJ1-1, with 9 positions matching TRBD1. Specimen: PBMCs. Here the CDR3 DNA reads TGTGCCAGCAGCCGGACAGGGGCCGGGGACACTGAAGCTTTCTTT. Translating it yields CASSRTGAGDTEAFF.